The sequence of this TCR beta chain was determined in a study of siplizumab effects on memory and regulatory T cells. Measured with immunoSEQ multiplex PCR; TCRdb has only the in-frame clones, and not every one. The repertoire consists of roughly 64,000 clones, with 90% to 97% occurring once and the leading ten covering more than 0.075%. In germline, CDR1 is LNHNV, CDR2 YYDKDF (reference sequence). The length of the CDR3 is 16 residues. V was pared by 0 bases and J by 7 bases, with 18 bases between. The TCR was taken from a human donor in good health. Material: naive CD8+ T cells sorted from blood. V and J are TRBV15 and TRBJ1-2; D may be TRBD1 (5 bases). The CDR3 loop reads CATSRDWTTSGTGYTF. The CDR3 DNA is TGTGCCACCAGCAGAGATTGGACAACTTCCGGGACTGGCTACACCTTC. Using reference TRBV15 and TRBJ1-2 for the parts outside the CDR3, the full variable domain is DAMVIQNPRYQVTQFGKPVTLSCSQTLNHNVMYWYQQKSSQAPKLLFHYYDKDFNNEADTPDNFQSRRPNTSFCFLDIRSPGLGDTAMYLCATSRDWTTSGTGYTFGSGTRLTVV.